This T cell receptor beta chain was sequenced in a study of blood T cells in healthy people across ages. Study results and caveats: A roughly linear fall in TCR beta diversity per million T cells was seen with increasing age.

Remarks on this clonotype: Its cognate antigen is unknown.

The CDR3 covers 13 residues. CDR1 GTSNPN and CDR2 SVGIG come from the germline V gene (reference sequence). Primers used in a second PCR of about 6 to 11 cycles were a sample-barcoded 5' primer and a J-beta primer mix. MiXCR was run by TCRdb on the 5' RACE reads, yielding one entry per CDR3 protein. This repertoire shows just over 1 million distinct CDR3 sequences, around 45% found once; its top ten account for over 15%. The TCR originated in a woman aged 60-75 years in good health. Sequences were obtained from blood. V usage is TRBV30 and J usage is TRBJ2-4, with TRBD1 as a possible D gene (5 bases). The J call may be faulty, since TRBJ2-7 better matches the DNA end. The CDR3 nucleotides read TGTGCCTGGAGTGTCGGACAAGATTACGAGCAGTACTTC. Encoded protein: CAWSVGQDYEQYF.